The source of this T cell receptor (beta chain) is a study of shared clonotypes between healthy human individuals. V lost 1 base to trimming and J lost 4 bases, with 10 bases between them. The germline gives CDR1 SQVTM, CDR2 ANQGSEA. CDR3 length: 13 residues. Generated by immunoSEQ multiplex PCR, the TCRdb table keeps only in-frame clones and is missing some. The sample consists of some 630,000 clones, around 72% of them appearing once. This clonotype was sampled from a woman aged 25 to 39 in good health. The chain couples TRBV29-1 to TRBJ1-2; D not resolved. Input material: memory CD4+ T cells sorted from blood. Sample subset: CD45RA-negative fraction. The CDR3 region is CSVEVSGSYGYTF. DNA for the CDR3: TGCAGCGTTGAAGTATCGGGGAGCTATGGCTACACCTTC.